This section outlines one TCR beta chain sequence together with its context. Antigen unknown. The protocol was immunoSEQ multiplex PCR, while the TCRdb copy is restricted to in-frame clones and leaves out a portion. The sample lists 150,000 to 160,000 clones, about nine tenths occurring once. CDR1 and CDR2 from the germline V gene are MNHEY and SVGAGI. The CDR3 spans 15 residues. The trim removed 8 bases at V and 1 base at J, leaving 7 bases unmatched. The sample originates from a study of T cell responses to AZD1222 COVID-19 vaccine. Study-wide context: Pooling of second doses given at about 4 or about 12 weeks was done.

Whole-study findings and limits: Seropositive at baseline were only a handful of AZD1222 recipients. Regions 160-218 and 743-854 dominated among vaccine-associated CD4 TCRs spanning spike. Donors skewed white British and female; clonal diversity was possibly underestimated.

Here the sequenced sample was peripheral blood, taken on day 0 of AZD1222 vaccination. This receptor was identified in an adult in good health. The chain has TRBV6-5 and TRBJ2-2, with 7 bases fitting TRBD1. The CDR3: CASEPGQRNTGELFF. The CDR3 DNA reads TGTGCCAGCGAACCGGGACAGAGGAACACCGGGGAGCTGTTTTTT.